This T cell receptor (beta chain) was found in a study of T cells expressing NK-cell markers. Overall study context: Seropositivity for HCMV was found in seven of the eight sequenced donors, with one seronegative. Study results and caveats: The dominant NKG2C+ clonotypes represented about 1.0-7.0% of CD8+ T cells in six or seven donors. Clarity on HCMV specificity was lacking for the expanded NKG2C+ T cell clones.

The CDR3 is 15 amino acids. Germline values: CDR1 SEHNR, CDR2 FQNEAQ (reference sequence). Details on this clonotype: Its antigen is unidentified.

TCRdb reprocessed the 5' RACE reads, with one entry per CDR3 protein and no DNA. The sample is made up of about 550,000 distinct CDR3 sequences, and the top ten hold approximately 3.6% of it. Sequenced sample: blood T cells: a sorted CD56 or NKG2C T cell subset, CD4+ or CD8+ T cells, or bulk PBMC T cells (not recorded which). The source of this sequence is a man in his late teens or twenties in good health. This chain links TRBV7-9 with TRBJ1-2. The CDR3 is CASSNYDKGTYGYTF. Using reference TRBV7-9 and TRBJ1-2 for the parts outside the CDR3, the full variable domain is DTGVSQNPRHKITKRGQNVTFRCDPISEHNRLYWYRQTLGQGPEFLTYFQNEAQLEKSRLLSDRFSAERPKGSFSTLEIQRTEQGDSAMYLCASSNYDKGTYGYTFGSGTRLTVV.